The following is a TCR beta chain sequence with its context. Its antigen remains undetermined. Per-base qualities were not stored, and no clone one base away is much larger. Including the terminal cysteine and phenylalanine, the CDR3 comprises 14 residues. The read is trimmed to its CDR3 DNA, 42 bases read in frame from base 1. The germline V and J ends show losses of 4 bases and 6 bases respectively, and no gene match explains 5 bases of the junction. CDR1 and CDR2, looked up from the germline V gene, are SGHRS and YFSETQ. The library was produced with PCR. The instrument was an Illumina HiSeq 2500. TCR libraries were prepared with molecular barcoding, using unique molecular identifiers to normalize TCRbeta repertoire quantification. TCRdb reanalyzed the raw reads on its own, using fastp at Q25 for trimming and MiXCR for clone calling, and kept in-frame beta chains. Identical CDR3 proteins give one entry, which carries the most common genes and DNA. This sample is represented by about 210,000 distinct CDR3 sequences; roughly a sixth of them were singletons. The ten largest clones represent around 45% of the sample.

The treatment or condition tag for this specimen amounts to: allogeneic hematopoietic cell transplantation with graft depleted of TCRalphabeta T cells and CD19 B cells. Transplant recipients were children who received TCRalphabeta/CD19-depleted allogeneic hematopoietic cell grafts. The data were obtained in a study of T-cell reconstitution after alpha-beta-depleted transplantation in children (dated by TCRdb to 2016 to 2017). Background for the entire study: Using TCR repertoire profiling, the study followed T-cell immune reconstitution in a quantitative way in children after TCRalphabeta/CD19-depleted allogeneic hematopoietic cell transplantation.

The study at large found these results: The apparently early recovery of alphabetaT-cell counts about two months after transplant reportedly depended on only several hundred rapidly expanded clones that came from non-depleted graft cells. Over subsequent months, a decline in hyperexpanded clone frequencies was noted, and after one year, T-cell counts and TCRbeta diversity were mostly ascribed to newly produced T cells. In some patients, high TCRbeta diversity at day 60 was attributed to recipient T cells and intrathymic progenitors that had survived conditioning.

The sequence was obtained from a male patient aged 2-9 years who had a stem cell transplant for acute lymphoblastic leukemia, so the T cells may come from the graft donor. The sequence is built from TRBV5-1 and TRBJ1-1; TRBD1 lines up with 11 middle nucleotides. The material sequenced was PBMCs, mostly from graft donor cells, taken 360 days after TCRalphabeta/CD19-depleted stem cell transplant. The DNA reads TGCGCCAGCAGCACGGACAGGGGGCGAGCTGAAGCTTTCTTT. The resulting protein is CASSTDRGRAEAFF.